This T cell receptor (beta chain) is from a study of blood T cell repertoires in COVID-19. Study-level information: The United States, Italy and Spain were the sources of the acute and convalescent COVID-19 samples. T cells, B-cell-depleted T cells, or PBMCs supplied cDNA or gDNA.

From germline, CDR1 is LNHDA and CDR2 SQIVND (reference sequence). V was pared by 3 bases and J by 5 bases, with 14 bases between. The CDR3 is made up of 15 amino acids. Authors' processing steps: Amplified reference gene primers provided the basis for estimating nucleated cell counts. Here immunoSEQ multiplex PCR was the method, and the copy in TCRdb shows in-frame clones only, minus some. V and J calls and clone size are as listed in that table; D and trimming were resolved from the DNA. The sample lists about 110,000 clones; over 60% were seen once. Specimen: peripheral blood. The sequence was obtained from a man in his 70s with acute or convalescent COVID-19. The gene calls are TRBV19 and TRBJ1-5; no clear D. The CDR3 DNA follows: TGTGCCAGTAGTATGAGGGCAGTAACAGATCAGCCCCAGCATTTT. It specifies CASSMRAVTDQPQHF.